This TCR beta chain is drawn from a study of CD8+ T cells in alopecia areata. Study-level information: The drug, oral tofacitinib, was given to treated patients at 5 to 10 mg twice daily.

Stated treatment: oral pan-JAK inhibitor, 5-10 mg twice daily. The V end was cut by 6 bases, the J end by 2 bases, with 4 bases between. The CDR3 is 12 amino acids. Germline-derived CDR1 and CDR2 are MGHRA and YSYEKL. Investigators isolated RNA and reverse transcribed it into cDNA to act as the sequencing template. The method was immunoSEQ multiplex PCR; TCRdb's version includes in-frame clones alone and lacks a portion of them. The sample contains 65,000 to 75,000 clones, over 25% of which appear only once. Material: CD8+ T cells sorted from blood, obtained at week 4, from a patient treated with tofacitinib. The TCR originated in a human donor with alopecia areata. The chain combines TRBV4-1 with TRBJ2-2; D uncertain. The CDR3 protein is CASSLNTGELFF. In DNA, the CDR3 is TGCGCCAGCAGTCTAAACACCGGGGAGCTGTTTTTT.